These 21 T cell receptor beta chains share one sample of origin, sequenced in a study of cytomegalovirus exposure and HLA in healthy donors. Vbeta (60) and Jbeta (13) primers were used in the PCR. Only in-frame clones appear in the TCRdb table, and some are missing; sequencing was by immunoSEQ multiplex PCR. The profile shows about 140,000 clones, over 75% of them singletons. The specimen sequenced was PBMCs. These receptors were collected from a man between 50 and 59 years old in good health and CMV-seronegative.

The chain has TRBV5-1 and TRBJ2-1; a weak D match, TRBD2 (5 bases). The germline V gene encodes CDR1 SGHRS and CDR2 YFSETQ. The CDR3 runs to 16 residues. Trimming took 4 bases from V and 0 from J, leaving 14 bases between them. The CDR3 region is CASSPDWTGSYNEQFF. In DNA form, the CDR3 reads TGCGCCAGCAGCCCGGACTGGACGGGCTCCTACAATGAGCAGTTCTTC.

The rearrangement uses TRBV5-1 and TRBJ1-1, with TRBD1 matching over 7 bases. The J segment lost 4 bases and the V segment lost 0 bases, leaving 3 bases of the junction unmatched. CDR3 length equals 14 residues. CDR1 and CDR2 (germline): SGHRS, YFSETQ. The CDR3, as DNA: TGCGCCAGCAGCTTGGAGGGGGCTTTCACTGAAGCTTTCTTT. This sequence encodes CASSLEGAFTEAFF.

The CDR3 reads CALGPTGRAYEQYF. The CDR3, as DNA: TGTGCCCTGGGCCCCACAGGGAGAGCCTACGAGCAGTACTTC. The rearrangement links TRBV28 to TRBJ2-7, with D tentatively TRBD1 (6 bases). V lost 11 bases, J lost 2 bases, and 19 bases lay in between. The V gene's germline CDR1 is MDHEN and CDR2 SYDVKM. The CDR3 is 14 residues long.

The rearrangement uses TRBV6-1 and TRBJ1-5, with TRBD1 identical over 7 bases. Losses at the gene ends were 4 bases for V and 4 bases for J; bases not matched to a gene: 1. Germline CDR1 MNHNS, CDR2 SASEGT. CDR3 size: 13 residues. The CDR3 sequence: CASSATGNQPQHF. DNA for the CDR3: TGTGCCAGCAGTGCGACAGGGAATCAGCCCCAGCATTTT.

The chain joins TRBV5-1 to TRBJ1-3, with D possibly being TRBD1 (5 bases). Trimming took off 1 base at V and 4 bases at J, with 12 bases between the two ends. The CDR3 has 15 residues. Germline-derived CDR1 and CDR2 are SGHRS and YFSETQ. The CDR3 is CASSLRGGSGNTIYF. CDR3 nucleotides: TGCGCCAGCAGCTTGCGGGGGGGATCCGGAAACACCATATATTTT.

The V call is TRBV5-1, the J call TRBJ2-1; 9 bases agree with TRBD1. The germline V gene encodes CDR1 SGHRS and CDR2 YFSETQ. V trimming: 5 bases; J trimming: 10 bases; junction bases outside the gene matches: 13. There are 15 residues in the CDR3. Here the CDR3 DNA reads TGCGCCAGCAGATTGCCGGGACAGGGAGGAGGAGAGCAGTTCTTC. Translating gives CASRLPGQGGGEQFF.

The chain couples TRBV5-1 to TRBJ2-7, with D possibly TRBD2 on 6 matching bases. Trimming stripped 3 bases from V and 6 bases from J, with 10 bases between. The CDR3 length is 12 residues. Germline values: CDR1 SGHRS, CDR2 YFSETQ. The CDR3 spells CASSSRGAEQYF. CDR3 DNA sequence: TGCGCCAGCAGCTCGCGGGGCGCCGAGCAGTACTTC.

V gene TRBV14 combines with J gene TRBJ2-3; D is possibly TRBD2 (5 bases). V lost 4 bases and J lost 4, with 12 bases in between. CDR1 SGHDN and CDR2 FVKESK come from the germline V gene. The CDR3 covers 14 residues. The CDR3 nucleotides read TGTGCCAGCAGCCCAGGACTTAGGCCAGATACGCAGTATTTT. Translating gives CASSPGLRPDTQYF.

The chain couples TRBV19 to TRBJ2-3, with no clear D. CDR1 is LNHDA, CDR2 SQIVND, per germline (reference sequence). V dropped 1 base and J dropped 4 bases, with 6 bases sitting between them. The CDR3 spans 13 residues. CDR3 residues: CASSIVPADTQYF. The CDR3 DNA follows: TGTGCCAGTAGTATAGTTCCAGCAGATACGCAGTATTTT.

In its sample, this clone was seen a few times. The chain has TRBV2 and TRBJ1-6; 10 nucleotides line up with TRBD1. This CDR3 region has 15 residues. V dropped 7 bases and J dropped 6; count of bases not matched to a gene: 6. Germline values: CDR1 SNHLY, CDR2 FYNNEI. The CDR3 region has the DNA TGTGCCAGCAAAGTTGGGACAGGGGCTAATTCACCCCTCCACTTT. Its protein is CASKVGTGANSPLHF.

The V gene is TRBV30, the J gene TRBJ1-2; TRBD1 matches 9 bases. The junction had 0 bases not matched to a gene; V was cut back by 0 bases and J by 1 base. CDR1 and CDR2 from the germline V gene are GTSNPN and SVGIG (reference sequence). The CDR3 totals 14 residues. CDR3 residues: CAWSVDRGNYGYTF. For the CDR3, the DNA is TGTGCCTGGAGTGTGGACAGGGGTAACTATGGCTACACCTTC. Full variable domain (missing parts from reference TRBV30 and TRBJ1-2): SQTIHQWPATLVQPVGSPLSLECTVEGTSNPNLYWYRQAAGRGLQLLFYSVGIGQISSEVPQNLSASRPQDRQFILSSKKLLLSDSGFYLCAWSVDRGNYGYTFGSGTRLTVV.

The chain couples TRBV12-5 to TRBJ2-1; possible D gene TRBD1, 5 bases. CDR1 is LGHNT and CDR2 is FRNRAP in the germline V gene. This CDR3 has 13 amino acids. The V end was cut by 0 bases, the J end by 7 bases, with 7 bases between. CDR3 sequence reads: CASGLVGVNEQFF. As DNA, the CDR3 is TGTGCTAGTGGTTTGGTAGGGGTTAATGAGCAGTTCTTC.

The rearrangement links TRBV19 to TRBJ2-5; TRBD1 matches at 12 bases. V gave up 3 bases and J gave up 4 bases; unmatched junction bases: 9. The germline CDR1 and CDR2 sequences are LNHDA and SQIVND (reference sequence). The CDR3 contains 17 residues. CDR3 protein: CASSMGAGTGGPETQYF. CDR3 coding DNA: TGTGCCAGTAGTATGGGGGCGGGGACAGGGGGCCCAGAGACCCAGTACTTC.

CDR3 nucleotides: TGTGCCAGCAGTGACTCTCCAGGGATGAACACTGAAGCTTTCTTT. Translation gives CASSDSPGMNTEAFF. The chain links TRBV6-4 to TRBJ1-1; possible D gene TRBD1, 5 bases. The CDR3 consists of 15 residues. With 0 bases removed from V and 0 bases from J, the gap between germline ends came to 8 bases. The germline V gene has CDR1 MRHNA and CDR2 SNTAGT.

The chain is built from TRBV4-1 and TRBJ2-3, with a weak D call TRBD1 (6 bases). In germline, CDR1 is MGHRA, CDR2 YSYEKL. Between the trimmed V and J ends, which lost 2 bases and 10 bases, there was a span of 10 bases. The CDR3 extends over 12 amino acids. CDR3 loop: CASSQNRESQYF. CDR3 nucleotides: TGCGCCAGCAGCCAAAACAGGGAATCGCAGTATTTT.

The chain recombines TRBV2 with TRBJ2-5; the match to TRBD2 covers 9 bases. V shed 1 base, J shed 5 bases, and the junction held 5 bases outside the gene matches. Germline CDR1 SNHLY, CDR2 FYNNEI. The length of the CDR3 is 15 residues. The CDR3 loop reads CASSEGGGAPETQYF. The CDR3 region has the DNA TGTGCCAGCAGTGAAGGCGGGGGGGCCCCCGAGACCCAGTACTTC.

The chain uses TRBV30 and TRBJ1-2; D may be TRBD1 (6 bases). The CDR3 contains 15 residues. The germline CDR1 and CDR2 sequences are GTSNPN and SVGIG (reference sequence). Trimming pared 2 bases from V and 2 bases from J, leaving 15 bases between. The CDR3 nucleotides are TGTGCCTGGAGTTCTCCGAGGGGGGGCAACTATGGCTACACCTTC. This codes for CAWSSPRGGNYGYTF.

This chain uses TRBV6-1 with TRBJ1-3; D possibly corresponds to TRBD1 (5 bases). V was pared by 1 base and J by 0 bases, with 10 bases between. CDR3 size: 16 residues. Germline-derived CDR1 and CDR2 are MNHNS and SASEGT. Written as DNA, the CDR3 is TGTGCCAGCAGTGAAGTGGGGCCCTACTCTGGAAACACCATATATTTT. Translating gives CASSEVGPYSGNTIYF.

This chain joins TRBV18 and TRBJ2-7; 7 nucleotides agree with TRBD1. CDR1 and CDR2 from the germline V gene are KGHSH and LQKENI. Losses at the gene ends were 6 bases for V and 5 bases for J; bases not matched to a gene: 13. CDR3 size: 15 residues. The CDR3 sequence is CASSQDRLIEDEQYF. CDR3 DNA: TGTGCCAGCTCCCAGGACAGGTTGATAGAGGACGAGCAGTACTTC. The variable domain in full, with the rest retrieved from reference TRBV18 and TRBJ2-7, is NAGVMQNPRHLVRRRGQEARLRCSPMKGHSHVYWYRQLPEEGLKFMVYLQKENIIDESGMPKERFSAEFPKEGPSILRIQQVVRGDSAAYFCASSQDRLIEDEQYFGPGTRLTVT.

The chain uses TRBV7-6 and TRBJ1-1, with unresolved D. Trimming cost V 5 bases and J 2 bases, with 12 bases left between them. The CDR3 contains 14 residues. CDR1 SGHVS and CDR2 FNYEAQ come from the germline V gene. CDR3 bases: TGTGCCAGCAGCCGCACCAGAGGTAACACTGAAGCTTTCTTT. This codes for CASSRTRGNTEAFF.

V is TRBV6-5 and J is TRBJ1-3; D is undetermined. The CDR3 covers 14 residues. V shed 2 bases and J shed 1 base, with 6 bases lying between them. Germline V gene lookup returns CDR1 MNHEY and CDR2 SVGAGI. This CDR3 is CASSYGRSGNTIYF. The CDR3 coding sequence is TGTGCCAGCAGTTACGGCAGGTCTGGAAACACCATATATTTT.